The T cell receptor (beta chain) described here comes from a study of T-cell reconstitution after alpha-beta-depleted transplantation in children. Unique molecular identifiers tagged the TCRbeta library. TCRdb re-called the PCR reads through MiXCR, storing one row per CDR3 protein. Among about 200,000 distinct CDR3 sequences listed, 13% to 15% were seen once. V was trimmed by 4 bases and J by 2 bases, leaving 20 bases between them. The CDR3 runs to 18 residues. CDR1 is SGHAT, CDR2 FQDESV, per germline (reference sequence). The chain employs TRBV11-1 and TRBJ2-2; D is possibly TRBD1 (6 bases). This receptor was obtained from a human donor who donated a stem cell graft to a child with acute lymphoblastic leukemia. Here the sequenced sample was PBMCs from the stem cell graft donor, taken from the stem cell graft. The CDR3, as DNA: TGTGCCAGCAGCTCCTTACGGGACACCTCACTAAACACCGGGGAGCTGTTTTTT. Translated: CASSSLRDTSLNTGELFF.